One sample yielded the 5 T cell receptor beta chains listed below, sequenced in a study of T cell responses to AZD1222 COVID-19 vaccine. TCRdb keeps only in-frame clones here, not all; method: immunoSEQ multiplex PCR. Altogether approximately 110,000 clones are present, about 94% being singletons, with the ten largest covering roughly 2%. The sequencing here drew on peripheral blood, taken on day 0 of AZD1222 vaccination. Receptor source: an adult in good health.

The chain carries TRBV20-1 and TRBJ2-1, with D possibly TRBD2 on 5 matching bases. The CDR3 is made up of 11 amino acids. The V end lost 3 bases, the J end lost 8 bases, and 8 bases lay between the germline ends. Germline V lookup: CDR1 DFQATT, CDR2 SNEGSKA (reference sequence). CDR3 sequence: CSASGNDEQFF. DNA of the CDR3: TGCAGTGCTAGCGGGAACGATGAGCAGTTCTTC.

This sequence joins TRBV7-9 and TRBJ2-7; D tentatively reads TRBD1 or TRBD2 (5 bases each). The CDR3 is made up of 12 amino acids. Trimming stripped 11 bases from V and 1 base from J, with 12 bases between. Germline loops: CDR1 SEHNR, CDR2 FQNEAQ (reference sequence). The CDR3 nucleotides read TGTGCCGGTGGGGGATTTTCCTACGAGCAGTACTTC. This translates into CAGGGFSYEQYF.

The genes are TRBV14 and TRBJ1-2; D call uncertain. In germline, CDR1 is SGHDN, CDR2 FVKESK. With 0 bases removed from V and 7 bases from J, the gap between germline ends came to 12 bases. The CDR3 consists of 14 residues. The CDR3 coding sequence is TGTGCCAGCAGCCAAGACCTGGACGGCGGTGGCTACACCTTC. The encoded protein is CASSQDLDGGGYTF.

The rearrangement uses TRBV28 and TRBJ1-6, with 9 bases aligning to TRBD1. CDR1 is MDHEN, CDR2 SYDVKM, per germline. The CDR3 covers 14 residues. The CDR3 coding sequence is TGTGGGGCGGGACAGGGCATAAGGAATTCACCCCTCCACTTT. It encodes CGAGQGIRNSPLHF.

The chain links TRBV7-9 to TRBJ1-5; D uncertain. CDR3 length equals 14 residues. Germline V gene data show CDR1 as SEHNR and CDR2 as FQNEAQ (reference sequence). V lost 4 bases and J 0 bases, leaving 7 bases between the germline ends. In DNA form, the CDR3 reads TGTGCCAGCAGCTCCATGGTTAGCAATCAGCCCCAGCATTTT. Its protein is CASSSMVSNQPQHF.